Listed below are T cell receptor beta chains from one sample, sequenced in a study of blood T cell repertoires in COVID-19. Sequencing used immunoSEQ multiplex PCR; TCRdb keeps in-frame clones, though not all of them. The table lists about 10,000 clones, 80% to 90% of them singletons. The sample taken for sequencing was peripheral blood. The source of these receptors is a human donor in a cohort sampled during active COVID-19. The CDR3 runs from the conserved cysteine through the conserved F or W. A D gene is named only where the DNA matches it firmly. The size field is filled for only some rows; it gives once, few, many or a size class.

CDR3 DNA,CDR3 protein,V gene,clone size,D gene,J gene,CDR3 length
TGTGCCAGCAGCTTAGTGCGAGACACCGGGGAGCTGTTTTTT,CASSLVRDTGELFF,TRBV7-9,NA,NA,TRBJ2-2,14
TGCGCCAGCAGCCAGAACCCGGGAAATCAGCCCCAGCATTTT,CASSQNPGNQPQHF,TRBV5-1,NA,NA,TRBJ1-5,14
TGCGCCAGCAGCCTACCCAGCGGGGGGGTTCAAGAGACCCAGTACTTC,CASSLPSGGVQETQYF,TRBV5-1,NA,TRBD2,TRBJ2-5,16
TGCGCCAGCAGCCTTAGCGCCGGGTCGAACACTGAAGCTTTCTTT,CASSLSAGSNTEAFF,TRBV5-1,NA,NA,TRBJ1-1,15
TGCGCCAGCACCTTGACTCCCCGATCTAGCACAGATACGCAGTATTTT,CASTLTPRSSTDTQYF,TRBV4-1,NA,NA,TRBJ2-3,16
TGTGCCAGCAGCGTAGCGGGGGGGAACACCGGGGAGCTGTTTTTT,CASSVAGGNTGELFF,TRBV9,once,TRBD2,TRBJ2-2,15
TGCGCCAGCAGCCAAGAACAGGGGGCTTTTTACGAGCAGTACTTC,CASSQEQGAFYEQYF,TRBV4-1,once,TRBD1,TRBJ2-7,15
TGCGCCAGCAGCTCTCGCGGTGACCAGCCCCAGCATTTT,CASSSRGDQPQHF,TRBV5-1,NA,NA,TRBJ1-5,13
TGTGCCAGCAGCCCTACGGGGGACGGGCCCCAGTACTTC,CASSPTGDGPQYF,TRBV7-3,once,NA,TRBJ2-5,13
TGCGCCAGCAGGTCGGGACTTAACACCGGGGAGCTGTTTTTT,CASRSGLNTGELFF,TRBV10-1,NA,NA,TRBJ2-2,14
TGTGCCATCCGTCCCGGGACAGGGGTAAATGAGCAGTTCTTC,CAIRPGTGVNEQFF,TRBV10-3,NA,TRBD1,TRBJ2-1,14